This TCR beta chain is drawn from a study of chemoradiotherapy in HPV16-positive cancers. Regarding this clone: Its antigen remains unknown.

This table comes from immunoSEQ multiplex PCR, and its TCRdb copy is limited to in-frame clones, with some not included. The data show 5,000 to 6,500 clones, 78% seen once. Germline V CDR1 and CDR2: DFQATT, SNEGSKA (reference sequence). The germline V and J ends were trimmed by 3 bases and 6 bases, with 6 bases remaining between them. This CDR3 is 11 amino acids long. Notes on the study in general: Better recurrence-free survival went with HPV-responsive T-cell expansion in HPV16-positive patients. Functional assays defining HPV-specific T cells used only two HPV16-positive patients.

The genes are TRBV20-1 and TRBJ2-1; no reliable D call. This sample was obtained from a patient who underwent chemoradiotherapy. This receptor was obtained from a human donor with HPV-associated anogenital cancer. The CDR3 loop is CSASYFNEQFF. The CDR3, as DNA: TGCAGTGCTAGTTATTTCAATGAGCAGTTCTTC.